What follows is one T cell receptor (beta chain) and its context. Its antigen is currently unknown. Clones were sequenced by immunoSEQ multiplex PCR, and TCRdb holds only the in-frame ones, with some missing. The sample yields 20,000 to 25,000 clones, 55% to 75% seen once. The sample comes from a study of a mutant IDH1 vaccine in newly diagnosed glioma. Regarding time point: week 11, during vaccination. Doses of 300 ug of mutant IDH1 20-mer peptide were given with topical imiquimod. Those who donated had recent WHO grade 3 or 4 IDH1-mutant, ATRX-lost astrocytomas. CDR1 and CDR2 (germline): MNHNS, SASEGT. The length of the CDR3 is 13 residues. V was clipped by 0 bases and J by 6 bases, with 8 bases between them.

The receptor comes from a man younger than 30 with glioma. Some clones in this sample may be carry-over from other donors' samples. The sample in question was peripheral blood mononuclear cells (PBMCs), obtained from a glioma patient whose treatment included an IDH1 peptide vaccine. The chain has TRBV6-1 and TRBJ1-2; D call uncertain. CDR3 sequence reads: CASSEASRNGYTF. DNA for the CDR3: TGTGCCAGCAGTGAAGCCTCCCGAAATGGCTACACCTTC.